These 17 T cell receptor beta chains were sequenced from one sample in a study of tumor and adjacent non-tumor tissue in lung cancer. The template was RNA from unsorted bulk tissue. Three rounds of nested PCR, following a modified ARM-PCR protocol, produced the TCRbeta library. In TCRdb, the multiplex PCR reads were re-called with MiXCR into one record per CDR3 protein. The repertoire consists of over 100,000 distinct CDR3 sequences, with about 75% occurring once and the leading ten covering 37%. Sequencing used lung tumor tissue. These receptors all come from a woman between 55 and 75 years old with non-small cell lung cancer.

Remarks on this clonotype: Relative to the germline gene, one junction end is altered; a read error may explain this. This chain links TRBV6-1 with TRBJ2-7, with D perhaps matching TRBD1 (5 bases). The CDR3 has 18 residues. CDR1 and CDR2 from the germline V gene are MNHNS and SASEGT. The CDR3: CASSVSRSTGSATYERYF. The CDR3 DNA sequence: TGTGCTAGCAGTGTCTCACGTTCTACAGGCAGCGCCACATACGAGCGGTACTTC.

V and J are TRBV20-1 and TRBJ2-3; 7 bases are a match to TRBD2. Losses at the gene ends were 7 bases for V and 0 bases for J; bases not matched to a gene: 10. This CDR3 region has 15 residues. Germline V lookup: CDR1 DFQATT, CDR2 SNEGSKA (reference sequence). CDR3: CSGPGSAGSTDTQYF. CDR3 in DNA: TGCAGTGGTCCCGGGTCAGCGGGGAGCACAGATACGCAGTATTTT.

With regard to this clonotype: A much more abundant neighbour one base away suggests this may be a read error. CDR3 in DNA: TGTCCCAGCAGCTTAGCCCTAGCGGGCCTGTACAATGAGCAGTTCTTC. It codes for CPSSLALAGLYNEQFF. V is TRBV11-1 and J is TRBJ2-1; 8 nucleotides line up with TRBD2. The CDR3 contains 16 residues. Looked up from germline, CDR1 is SGHAT and CDR2 is FQDESV (reference sequence).

On this clonotype: Just one base apart from a much larger clone, this may be a read error. J is TRBJ2-1 and V is TRBV5-4; D tentatively fits TRBD1 or TRBD2 (6 bases each). V was cut by 4 bases and J by 4 bases, with 21 bases left in between. This CDR3 spans 17 amino acids. The germline CDR1 and CDR2 sequences are SGHNT and YYREEE (reference sequence). This CDR3 is CASSTEWGAAGYNEQFF. The CDR3 DNA reads as TGTGCCAGCAGCACCGAGTGGGGGGCGGCTGGGTACAATGAGCAGTTCTTC.

With respect to this clonotype: With a much larger clone just one base away, this may be a read error. Lacking the conserved final phenylalanine or tryptophan, this CDR3 likely reflects a read error. This sequence joins TRBV12-3 or TRBV12-4 and TRBJ2-5; 10 bases are shared with TRBD2. The CDR3 length is 15 residues. V shed 3 bases, J shed 5 bases, and the junction held 6 bases outside the gene matches. The DNA for the CDR3 is TGTGCCAGCAGTTTGAGCGGGGGGGCCTTGGAGACCCAGTACCTC. This sequence encodes CASSLSGGALETQYL.

This clonotype was detected once. A much bigger clone sits one base away, suggesting this may be a read error. V is TRBV6-2 or TRBV6-3 and J is TRBJ1-1; 9 bases match TRBD1. Germline CDR1 MNHEY, CDR2 SVGEGT. The CDR3 contains 18 residues. The trim removed 6 bases at V and 1 base at J, leaving 15 bases unmatched. CDR3 protein: CASRPSPPPGQGNTEAFF. CDR3 in DNA: TGTGCCAGCAGACCCAGTCCACCCCCGGGACAGGGGAACACTGAAGCTTTCTTT.

Worth noting for this clonotype: One end of the junction is discordant with germline, which a read error may explain. This chain links TRBV6-5 with TRBJ1-1; D call uncertain. CDR1 is MNHEY, CDR2 SVGAGI, per germline. This CDR3 region has 14 residues. CDR3 DNA: TGTGCCAGCAGTTACTCGCCTCTGACGTGGAGGTCTTTTTTT. Protein: CASSYSPLTWRSFF.

Points on this clonotype: A much larger clone differs from this one at a single base, so this may be a read error. The chain couples TRBV29-1 to TRBJ2-7; 8 positions agree with TRBD1. The germline CDR1 and CDR2 sequences are SQVTM and ANQGSEA. After removal of 1 base from V and 2 bases from J, the junction contained 10 bases not matched to a gene. The CDR3 contains 16 residues. CDR3 in amino acids: CSVEGGQGYSPYEQYF. The CDR3 DNA sequence: TGCAGCGTTGAAGGCGGACAGGGATACAGCCCCTACGAGCAGTACTTC.

Worth noting for this clonotype: This is likely a read error, given that the CDR3 carries no conserved phenylalanine or tryptophan at its end. The CDR3 DNA follows: TGTGTCTCCAGGACCGAACGCGAGCAGTACCTC. It yields the protein CVSRTEREQYL. This sequence joins TRBV28 and TRBJ2-7; unclear D gene. The CDR3 spans 11 residues. The germline V gene has CDR1 MDHEN and CDR2 SYDVKM.

The genes are TRBV11-1 and TRBJ2-1; 9 nucleotides align to TRBD1. Germline lookup yields CDR1 SGHAT and CDR2 FQDESV (reference sequence). This CDR3 spans 14 amino acids. The junction had 10 bases not matched to a gene; V was cut back by 3 bases and J by 13 bases. The CDR3 here is CASSLDGDRDKQFF. For the CDR3, the DNA is TGTGCCAGCAGCTTGGATGGGGACAGGGATAAACAGTTCTTC. Supplemented by reference TRBV11-1 and TRBJ2-1, the full variable domain reads EAEVAQSPRYKITEKSQAVAFWCDPISGHATLYWYRQILGQGPELLVQFQDESVVDDSQLPKDRFSAERLKGVDSTLKIQPAELGDSAMYLCASSLDGDRDKQFFGPGTRLTVL.

This clonotype was seen many times. V gene TRBV12-5 combines with J gene TRBJ1-2; the match to TRBD1 covers 7 bases. CDR3 length equals 18 residues. Unmatched junction bases numbered 14, after V lost 0 bases and J lost 4 bases. Per germline, CDR1 LGHNT and CDR2 FRNRAP. The DNA for the CDR3 is TGTGCTAGTGGTTTGGTACGCGGAGGGGGCTCGTATGGCTATGGCTACACCTTC. As protein: CASGLVRGGGSYGYGYTF. Combining the CDR3 with reference TRBV12-5 and TRBJ1-2 gives the whole variable domain DARVTQTPRHKVTEMGQEVTMRCQPILGHNTVFWYRQTMMQGLELLAYFRNRAPLDDSGMPKDRFSAEMPDATLATLKIQPSEPRDSAVYFCASGLVRGGGSYGYGYTFGSGTRLTVV.

The chain employs TRBV12-3 or TRBV12-4 and TRBJ2-7; 7 bases fit TRBD2. Trimming removed 10 bases from V and 8 bases from J; junction bases left unmatched: 14. CDR3 size: 13 residues. The CDR3 here is CANLGGGSYKQYF. DNA of the CDR3: TGTGCCAACCTTGGGGGGGGATCTTACAAGCAGTACTTC.

As to this clonotype: One end of the junction fails to match germline, which may point to a read error. The rearrangement joins TRBV12-3 or TRBV12-4 to TRBJ1-1; tentatively, D is TRBD1 (5 bases). The CDR3 spans 16 residues. CDR3: CAGSPTVGSGNTEAFF. CDR3 coding DNA: TGTGCCGGCAGCCCGACAGTGGGCAGCGGGAACACTGAAGCTTTCTTT.

Of note for this clonotype: A junction boundary mismatches the germline segment, possibly from a read error. The chain has TRBV12-3 or TRBV12-4 and TRBJ2-5, with no clear D. The CDR3 extends over 12 amino acids. The chain's CDR3 is CTSSDLGETQYF. The CDR3 coding sequence is TGTACCAGCAGCGACTTGGGGGAGACCCAGTACTTC.

This clonotype was observed once. This may be a read error: a much more frequent sequence differs by one nucleotide. This sequence joins TRBV11-2 and TRBJ2-5, with a weak D call TRBD1 (6 bases). The CDR3 covers 14 residues. Germline loops: CDR1 SGHAT, CDR2 FQNNGV. Trimming removed 4 bases from V and 10 bases from J, with 19 bases in between. The CDR3 nucleotides read TGTGCCAGCAGCTCGTCAGGACAGCCGAGCCACCAGTACTTC. It translates to CASSSSGQPSHQYF. Combining the CDR3 with reference TRBV11-2 and TRBJ2-5 gives the whole variable domain EAGVAQSPRYKIIEKRQSVAFWCNPISGHATLYWYQQILGQGPKLLIQFQNNGVVDDSQLPKDRFSAERLKGVDSTLKIQPAKLEDSAVYLCASSSSGQPSHQYFGPGTRLLVL.

Written as DNA, the CDR3 is TGTGCCAGCAGCTTAAGTCCGGGAAGGGAGCAGTTCTTC. Translated, it gives CASSLSPGREQFF. The chain joins TRBV7-2 to TRBJ2-1; possibly TRBD2 for D (5 bases). Trimming left V 2 bases short and J 10 bases short, with 12 bases between. The V gene's germline CDR1 is SGHTA and CDR2 FQGNSA. The CDR3 loop spans 13 amino acids.

The V gene is TRBV11-3, the J gene TRBJ1-5; 9 bases align to TRBD1. CDR3 length equals 13 residues. Germline CDR1 is SGHNT and CDR2 is YENEEA. With 6 bases clipped from V and 10 bases from J, the junction kept 7 bases outside the gene matches. CDR3 sequence (DNA): TGTGCCAGCAGGCCGGACAGGGGTCAACCCCAGCATTTT. Its translation: CASRPDRGQPQHF.